The 8 T cell receptor beta chains reported below all come from one sample, sequenced in a study of CD8 T cells in ankylosing spondylitis. One entry per CDR3 protein, called by TCRdb with MiXCR from the 5' RACE reads. The profile shows hundreds of thousands of distinct CDR3 sequences, 20% of them singletons. Sequenced sample: blood, either unsorted or a sorted T cell fraction (not recorded which). The receptors come from a male donor with ankylosing spondylitis or in good health (not recorded which).

The rearrangement links TRBV23-1 to TRBJ2-5, with a tentative D call TRBD2 (6 bases). TRBV23-1 is an ORF, with its function uncertain. The CDR3 covers 13 residues. Deletions cut 9 bases from V and 4 bases from J, with 15 bases between. DNA of the CDR3: TGCGCCAGGAGGAGGGCTAGCCGAGAGACCCAGTACTTC. Its protein product is CARRRASRETQYF.

This clonotype appeared many times. J is TRBJ1-6 and V is TRBV7-3; TRBD1 might be the D (5 bases). The CDR3 runs 15 residues. V dropped 2 bases and J dropped 7 bases, with 12 bases sitting between them. CDR1 SGHTA and CDR2 FQGTGA come from the germline V gene. CDR3 nucleotides: TGTGCCAGCAGCTTAGGTAGCAGGACAAATTCACCCCTCCACTTT. Translating gives CASSLGSRTNSPLHF.

This rearrangement joins TRBV29-1 to TRBJ1-4; D is uncertain. This CDR3 has 13 amino acids. The ends were cut back, 4 bases at V and 5 bases at J, with 11 bases in the middle. Germline V gene sequence: CDR1 SQVTM, CDR2 ANQGSEA. CDR3 residues: CSVARTENEKLFF. The CDR3 nucleotides are TGCAGCGTTGCGCGGACTGAAAATGAAAAACTGTTTTTT. Full variable domain (missing parts from reference TRBV29-1 and TRBJ1-4): SAVISQKPSRDICQRGTSLTIQCQVDSQVTMMFWYRQQPGQSLTLIATANQGSEATYESGFVIDKFPISRPNLTFSTLTVSNMSPEDSSIYLCSVARTENEKLFFGSGTQLSVL.

A few counts support this clonotype. This chain joins TRBV12-3 or TRBV12-4 and TRBJ1-6; D is uncertain. V lost 1 base and J lost 1, with 5 bases in between. The CDR3 length is 15 residues. The CDR3 spells CASSLGGSYNSPLHF. The CDR3 nucleotides are TGTGCCAGCAGTTTAGGAGGGTCCTATAATTCACCCCTCCACTTT.

This chain connects TRBV18 to TRBJ1-5; 7 nucleotides line up with TRBD1. The CDR3 has 13 residues. Looked up from germline, CDR1 is KGHSH and CDR2 is LQKENI. The ends lost 3 bases at V and 16 bases at J; junction bases unmatched: 12. The CDR3 loop reads CASSPARGVNRHF. The CDR3 DNA sequence: TGTGCCAGCTCACCGGCCAGGGGGGTCAATCGTCATTTT.

There are a few counts of this clonotype. The gene calls are TRBV6-5 and TRBJ2-2; D might be TRBD1 (5 bases). The V and J ends lost 2 bases and 2 bases respectively, with 9 bases between them. This CDR3 spans 15 amino acids. Germline V gives CDR1 MNHEY, CDR2 SVGAGI. The CDR3 loop reads CASSYGAGNTGELFF. Here the CDR3 DNA reads TGTGCCAGCAGTTACGGGGCAGGCAACACCGGGGAGCTGTTTTTT.

There are many counts of this clonotype. The chain is built from TRBV10-3 and TRBJ2-3; D unclear. V gave up 0 bases and J gave up 8 bases, with 12 bases separating them. CDR3 length equals 14 residues. The germline V gene has CDR1 ENHRY and CDR2 SYGVKD. The CDR3 coding sequence is TGTGCCATCAGTGAGTCTTCCTCGGCCGCTACGCAGTATTTT. As protein: CAISESSSAATQYF.

This clonotype was counted at least ten times. The V gene is TRBV20-1, the J gene TRBJ1-1; D is undetermined. V was cut by 3 bases and J by 0 bases, with 8 bases left in between. This CDR3 is built from 13 residues. CDR1 is DFQATT and CDR2 is SNEGSKA in the germline V gene (reference sequence). The CDR3 DNA sequence: TGCAGTGCTAGGATTTCTCTGAACACTGAAGCTTTCTTT. Translating it yields CSARISLNTEAFF.